This T cell receptor beta chain came from a study of shared clonotypes between healthy human individuals (dated by TCRdb to the early 2020s). Regarding the complete study: The cohort included a few men and a couple of women between 18 and 49 years of age. Leukapheresis yielded between about 0.9 and 9 billion PBMCs per donor. Per donor, three plates each were used for CD4 naive and CD4 memory, two for CD8 naive, and one for CD8 memory. To increase sequencing depth and limit assay-specific biases, TCR repertoire library preparation and sequencing were carried out by different laboratories using diverse techniques. The study deeply sequenced blood TCR repertoires of about five healthy adults to estimate repertoire size and the extent of clonotype sharing between individuals. The investigation overall reported the following: Based on pairwise subsampling, the degree of clonotype sharing among donors was expected to be affected by sequencing depth. Clonotypes shared by all four sorted-subset donors showed higher generation probabilities than non-shared clonotypes. Larger estimated clonotype richness was generally found for naive subsets than for memory subsets. Only blood was sampled, and tissue TCR repertoires likely differ from those in blood. About 5% of naive CD4, more than 3% of naive CD8, 2% to 2.5% of memory CD4, and around 0.42% of memory CD8 clonotypes were shared across several donors. The genetic and exposure-history diversity represented was limited by the small number of donors. Rarefaction of sorted-subset datasets indicated incomplete sequencing despite the large sequencing depth.

A word on this clone: Its antigen target is currently unknown. The input lacks base qualities; no much larger clone sits a single base away. This specimen includes other DNA sequences encoding the same CDR3.

Trimming accounts for 2 bases at V and 6 bases at J, while the number of junction bases matched to no gene is 4. The CDR3 numbers 16 residues from cysteine through phenylalanine. Only the CDR3 DNA stays, 48 bases, in frame from base 1. The germline V gene (reference sequence) supplies CDR1 MNHEY and CDR2 SMNVEV. Using the deep immunoSEQ assay, multiplex PCR amplified TCR CDR3 regions from genomic DNA. For each cell subset, the extracted genomic DNA was distributed evenly across all wells of several immunoSEQ 96-well plates, and each plate served as one replicate. Each replicate PCR for sorted subsets received about 180 ng genomic DNA, equal to around 32,000 T cell genomes. Purified libraries were measured with a Qubit 3.0 fluorometer, size-checked on a Bioanalyzer 2100, and measured again with the KAPA Library Quantification kit. Every immunoSEQ 96-well plate was sequenced on a dedicated single-read 150-cycle Illumina NextSeq 550 flow cell. Under the source paper's analysis protocol: Because only junctional sequences without quality scores were contained in the immunoSEQ output, filtering matching that applied to full-length reads could not be performed. Sequences were annotated with PyIR, a Python wrapper for IgBLAST v1.9, and V/J genes and CDR3 were assigned using IMGT germline references. Reads were filtered out if the reads had weak V/J assignments (E-value above 1e-6), no CDR3, stop codons, out-of-frame junctions, or ambiguous translated residues. A V3J clonotype was defined by an identical inferred V gene, J gene, and CDR3 amino acid sequence. The percentage overlap between two repertoires was calculated by dividing the number of shared unique clonotypes by the size of the smaller repertoire. RTK rarefaction, the Chao1 estimator, and Recon v2.1 estimates of unobserved clonotypes were used to assess repertoire richness. OLGA was used to compute generation probabilities for all TCRbeta clonotypes that the gDNA method yielded from a handful of donors. TCRdb obtained this table from immuneACCESS and retained in-frame rearrangements with V and J assigned. These tables miss some clones; where compared with another copy, unresolved V genes account for less than half of the shortfall, and the remainder is unexplained. That table supplies the V and J calls and clone size; D and trimming were determined from the DNA. This sample lists about 1.9 million clones; 93% were detected once. Approximately 1.7% of the sample is taken by the ten largest.

CD8 naive samples were obtained by positive selection for CCR7 among CD45RO-negative cells, yielding a CD45RA+CCR7+ population from which TemRA cells were excluded. The donors were healthy, HIV-negative adults who had no recently reported acute infections or vaccinations. Every donor was a Caucasian adult residing in Nashville, Tennessee, USA. Blood was obtained by leukapheresis, after which PBMCs were separated by Ficoll-Histopaque density gradient centrifugation and cryopreserved in liquid nitrogen vapor phase. Purity and quantity of every magnetically sorted T cell population were checked by analytical flow cytometry. Genomic DNA was isolated from each sorted fraction and quantified by UV absorbance on a Nanodrop 2000c.

The sample was naive CD8+ T cells from PBMCs. The meaning of the sample's cell subset or site label: CD45RA+CCR7+. This receptor was identified in a man younger than 35 in good health. Some clones in this sample may be carry-over from other donors' samples. The chain couples TRBV27 to TRBJ2-2, with 12 central nucleotides matching TRBD2. Here is the DNA: TGTGCCAGCAGTTTAATACTAGCGGGAGGCCCCGGGGAGCTGTTTTTT. This codes for CASSLILAGGPGELFF.